A single sample gave rise to the 5 T cell receptor beta chains below, sequenced in a study of monozygotic twins with inflammatory bowel disease. TCRdb re-called the 5' RACE reads and gives one entry per CDR3 protein, without DNA. This sample's table has approximately 400,000 distinct CDR3 sequences. Material: blood. Every receptor here comes from a human donor with ulcerative colitis or Crohn's disease, or a healthy co-twin of an affected twin (not recorded which).

This rearrangement joins TRBV2 to TRBJ2-3; checking the TCRdb D call of TRBD1 is not possible without DNA. The germline V gene encodes CDR1 SNHLY and CDR2 FYNNEI. The CDR3 consists of 16 residues. The CDR3 spells CASAKTRDRGTDTQYF.

The gene calls are TRBV12-3 or TRBV12-4 and TRBJ2-3; TCRdb's D call of TRBD1 is untestable without DNA. This CDR3 contains 16 residues. The CDR3 is CASSPGQGASTDTQYF.

The rearrangement links TRBV28 to TRBJ1-2; the TCRdb call, TRBD1, lacks DNA for checking. The germline V gene encodes CDR1 MDHEN and CDR2 SYDVKM. This CDR3 region has 14 residues. CDR3 region: CASSLGARLYGYTF.

This sequence joins TRBV2 and TRBJ2-1; TCRdb lists TRBD1, though no DNA is available to test this call. Per the germline V gene, CDR1 is SNHLY and CDR2 is FYNNEI. This CDR3 comprises 12 residues. The CDR3: CASKLQGGEQFF.

The CDR3 spells CASSFGAGGDQETQYF. The V and J genes are TRBV5-1 and TRBJ2-5; the D call of TRBD2 rests on TCRdb alone, since no DNA is present to check it. CDR3 length: 16 amino acids. Germline V gene lookup returns CDR1 SGHRS and CDR2 YFSETQ.